Included here is one TCR beta chain sequence, with context. What it binds is unknown. The data originate from a study of blood T cells in healthy people across ages. PCR was performed a second time for roughly 7 to 12 cycles using a sample-barcoded 5' primer and a J-beta primer mix. TCRdb recomputed calls from the 5' RACE reads with MiXCR, one row per CDR3 protein. Of approximately 1,000,000 distinct CDR3 sequences detected, under 45% appear once; the ten largest clones hold approximately 19%. General study results and limits: Among long-lived donors, naive CD4+ cells were more numerous and diversity higher than in aged donors.

V dropped 4 bases and J dropped 5 bases, with 24 bases sitting between them. This CDR3 is 17 amino acids long. Germline CDR1 SGHVS, CDR2 FNYEAQ. The sequence came from a woman aged 55-70 years in good health. The rearrangement uses TRBV7-6 and TRBJ2-7, with D perhaps matching TRBD1 or TRBD2 (6 bases each). Sample: blood. The CDR3 spells CASSSRGVRQPGDEQYF. CDR3 nucleotides: TGTGCCAGCAGCTCAAGGGGGGTACGTCAGCCAGGGGACGAGCAGTACTTC.